This T cell receptor beta chain was recorded in a study of cytomegalovirus exposure and HLA in healthy donors. This CDR3 is 16 amino acids long. Unmatched junction bases numbered 9, after V lost 6 bases and J lost 2 bases. Germline CDR1 reads SGHAT; CDR2 reads FQNNGV. With 60 Vbeta and 13 Jbeta primers, the PCR was carried out. The assay was immunoSEQ multiplex PCR, and TCRdb's table has in-frame clones only and misses some. This table holds approximately 90,000 clones, about 85% found once. This receptor was obtained from a man aged 35 to 55 in good health and CMV-seropositive. This rearrangement joins TRBV11-2 to TRBJ2-7, with TRBD2 identical over 11 bases. The sample taken for sequencing was PBMCs. The CDR3 DNA is TGTGCCAGCAGACCCGCCCTAGCGGGAGGCCCCTACGAGCAGTACTTC. Its translation: CASRPALAGGPYEQYF.